This T cell receptor (beta chain) came from a study of CD8+ T cells in alopecia areata. Peripheral blood, together with lesional scalp punch biopsies, was collected from alopecia areata patients. Per germline, CDR1 MNHNY and CDR2 SVGAGI (reference sequence). Losses at the gene ends were 7 bases for V and 3 bases for J; bases not matched to a gene: 8. The CDR3 loop spans 14 amino acids. This clone was observed a handful of times. As the sequencing template, cDNA was produced by extracting RNA and reverse transcribing it. Assay used: immunoSEQ multiplex PCR; TCRdb lists only in-frame clones, some missing. The repertoire holds some 7,000 clones, 67% seen once, with about 22% in the top ten.

This material consisted of skin, taken at week 0. The chain combines TRBV6-6 with TRBJ1-1, with TRBD1 matching 7 bases. The receptor comes from a human donor with alopecia areata. CDR3 loop: CASTPHDRDTEAFF. Here the CDR3 DNA reads TGTGCCAGCACCCCCCACGACAGGGACACTGAAGCTTTCTTT.